The clone carrying this TCR beta chain occurred many times. Its antigen is currently unknown. This sample stems from a study of CD8+CD57+ T cells in acquired aplastic anemia. Study background: The DNA of sorted CD4+ and CD8+ cells averaged approximately 2.9 ug.

The sequenced patients had an expansion of CD8+CD57+ cells seen by flow cytometry. In all patients, the disease was severe acquired aplastic anemia. Germline V gene data show CDR1 as SGHRS and CDR2 as YFSETQ. With 1 base removed from V and 0 bases from J, the gap between germline ends came to 10 bases. The CDR3 runs 15 residues. Findings and caveats of the study: Patients and controls shared under 35 CD8+ CDR3 sequences, highly expressed in patients.

Genomic DNA templated the TCR beta VDJ and CDR3 profiling. TCRdb analysed the reads with MiXCR anew, one entry per CDR3 protein. The repertoire holds 150,000 to 200,000 distinct CDR3 sequences, with just under 50% as singletons. The clonotype comes from a human donor with aplastic anemia. This sequence joins TRBV5-1 and TRBJ1-2, with D possibly being TRBD1 (5 bases). The sequenced material came from sorted CD4+, CD8+, or CD8+CD57+ T cells (not recorded which) from PBMCs. CDR3 DNA sequence: TGCGCCAGCAGCTTGATGACAGACGCTAACTATGGCTACACCTTC. The encoded protein is CASSLMTDANYGYTF.